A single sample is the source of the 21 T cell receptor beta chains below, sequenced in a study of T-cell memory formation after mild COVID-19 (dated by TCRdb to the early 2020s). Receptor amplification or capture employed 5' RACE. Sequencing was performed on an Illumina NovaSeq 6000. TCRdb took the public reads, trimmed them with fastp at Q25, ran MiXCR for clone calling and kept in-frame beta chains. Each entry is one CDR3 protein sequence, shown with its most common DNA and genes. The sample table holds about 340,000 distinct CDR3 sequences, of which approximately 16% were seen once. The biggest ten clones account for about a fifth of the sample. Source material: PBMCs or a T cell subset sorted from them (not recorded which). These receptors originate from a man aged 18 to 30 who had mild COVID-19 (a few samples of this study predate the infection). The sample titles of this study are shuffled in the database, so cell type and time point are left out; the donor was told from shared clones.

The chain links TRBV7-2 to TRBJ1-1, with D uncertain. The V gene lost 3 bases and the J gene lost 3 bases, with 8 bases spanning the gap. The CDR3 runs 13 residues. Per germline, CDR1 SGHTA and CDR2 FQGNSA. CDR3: CASSFTVDTEAFF. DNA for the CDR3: TGTGCCAGCAGCTTTACGGTGGACACTGAAGCTTTCTTT.

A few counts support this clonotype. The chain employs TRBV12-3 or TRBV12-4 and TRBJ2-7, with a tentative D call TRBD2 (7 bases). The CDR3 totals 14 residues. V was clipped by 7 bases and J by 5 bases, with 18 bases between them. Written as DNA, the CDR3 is TGTGCCAGCAAAGTAGGGGGGGCTCAGAACGAGCAGTACTTC. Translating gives CASKVGGAQNEQYF.

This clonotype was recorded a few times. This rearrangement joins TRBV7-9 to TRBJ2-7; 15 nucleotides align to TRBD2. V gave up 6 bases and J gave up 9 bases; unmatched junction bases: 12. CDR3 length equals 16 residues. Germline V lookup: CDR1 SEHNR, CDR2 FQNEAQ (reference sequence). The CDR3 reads CASSPGLAGGSLGQYV. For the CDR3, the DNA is TGTGCCAGCAGTCCGGGACTAGCGGGGGGCTCCCTTGGGCAGTACGTC.

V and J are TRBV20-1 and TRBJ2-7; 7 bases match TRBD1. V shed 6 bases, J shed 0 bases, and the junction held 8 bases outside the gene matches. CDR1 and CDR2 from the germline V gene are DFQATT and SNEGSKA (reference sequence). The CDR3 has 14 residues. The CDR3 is CSAATGTASYEQYF. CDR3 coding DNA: TGCAGTGCAGCTACCGGGACAGCCTCCTACGAGCAGTACTTC.

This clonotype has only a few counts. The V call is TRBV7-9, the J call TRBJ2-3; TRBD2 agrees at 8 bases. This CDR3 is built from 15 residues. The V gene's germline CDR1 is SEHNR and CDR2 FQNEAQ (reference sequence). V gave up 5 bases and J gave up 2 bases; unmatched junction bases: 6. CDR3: CASSLSGLDTDTQYF. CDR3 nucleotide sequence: TGTGCCAGCAGCCTATCGGGACTAGACACAGATACGCAGTATTTT.

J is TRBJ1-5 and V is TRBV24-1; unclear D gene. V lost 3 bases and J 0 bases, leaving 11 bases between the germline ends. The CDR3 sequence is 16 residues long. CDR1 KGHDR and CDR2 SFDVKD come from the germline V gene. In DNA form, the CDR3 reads TGTGCCACCAGTGATGGGAGGCGGGGTAGCAATCAGCCCCAGCATTTT. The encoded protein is CATSDGRRGSNQPQHF.

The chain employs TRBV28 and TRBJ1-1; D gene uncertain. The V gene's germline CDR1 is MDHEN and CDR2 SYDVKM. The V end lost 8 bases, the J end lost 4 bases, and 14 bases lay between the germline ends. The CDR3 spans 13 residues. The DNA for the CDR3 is TGTGCCAGCTGCCCGCGTGGATCCACTGAAGCTTTCTTT. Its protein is CASCPRGSTEAFF. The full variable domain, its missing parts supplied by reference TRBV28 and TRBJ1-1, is DVKVTQSSRYLVKRTGEKVFLECVQDMDHENMFWYRQDPGLGLRLIYFSYDVKMKEKGDIPEGYSVSREKKERFSLILESASTNQTSMYLCASCPRGSTEAFFGQGTRLTVV.

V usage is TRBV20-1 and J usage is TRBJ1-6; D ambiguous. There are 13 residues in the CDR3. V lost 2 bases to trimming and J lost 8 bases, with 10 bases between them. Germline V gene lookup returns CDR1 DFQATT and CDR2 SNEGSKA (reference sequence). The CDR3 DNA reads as TGCAGTGCTAGACCGGGAATGGATTCACCCCTCCACTTT. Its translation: CSARPGMDSPLHF.

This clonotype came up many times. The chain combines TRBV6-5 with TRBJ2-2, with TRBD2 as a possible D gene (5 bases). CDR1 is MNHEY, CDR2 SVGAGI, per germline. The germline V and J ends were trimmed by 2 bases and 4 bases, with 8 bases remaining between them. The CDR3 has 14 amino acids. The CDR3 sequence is CASSYRAGTGELFF. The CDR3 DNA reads TGTGCCAGCAGTTACCGGGCGGGCACCGGGGAGCTGTTTTTT.

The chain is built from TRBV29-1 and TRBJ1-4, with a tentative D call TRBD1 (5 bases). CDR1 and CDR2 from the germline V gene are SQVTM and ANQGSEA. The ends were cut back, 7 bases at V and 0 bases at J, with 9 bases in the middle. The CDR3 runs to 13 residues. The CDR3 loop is CSARQTTNEKLFF. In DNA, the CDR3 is TGCAGCGCCCGACAGACAACTAATGAAAAACTGTTTTTT.

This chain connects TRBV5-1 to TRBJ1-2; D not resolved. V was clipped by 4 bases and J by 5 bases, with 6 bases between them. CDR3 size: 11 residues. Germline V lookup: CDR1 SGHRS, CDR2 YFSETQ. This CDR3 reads CASSNQYGYTF. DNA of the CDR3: TGCGCCAGCAGCAACCAGTATGGCTACACCTTC.

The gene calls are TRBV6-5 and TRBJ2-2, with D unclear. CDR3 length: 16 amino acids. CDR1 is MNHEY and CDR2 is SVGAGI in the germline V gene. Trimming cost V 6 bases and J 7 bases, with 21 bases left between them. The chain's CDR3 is CASSLTTTSGVGELFF. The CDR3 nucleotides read TGTGCCAGCAGCCTTACGACAACCTCAGGAGTCGGGGAGCTGTTTTTT.

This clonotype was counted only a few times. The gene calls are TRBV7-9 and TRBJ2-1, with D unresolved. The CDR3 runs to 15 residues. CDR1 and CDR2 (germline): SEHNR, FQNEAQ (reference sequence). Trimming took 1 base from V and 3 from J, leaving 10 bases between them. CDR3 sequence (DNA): TGTGCCAGCAGCTTAGTTTATAGCTACTACAATGAGCAGTTCTTC. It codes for CASSLVYSYYNEQFF.

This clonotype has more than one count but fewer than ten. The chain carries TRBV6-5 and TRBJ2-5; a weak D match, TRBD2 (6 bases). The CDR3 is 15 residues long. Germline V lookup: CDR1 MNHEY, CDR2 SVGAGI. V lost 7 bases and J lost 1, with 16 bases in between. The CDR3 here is CASTQGAGPQETQYF. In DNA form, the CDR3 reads TGTGCCAGCACCCAAGGGGCGGGGCCCCAAGAGACCCAGTACTTC.

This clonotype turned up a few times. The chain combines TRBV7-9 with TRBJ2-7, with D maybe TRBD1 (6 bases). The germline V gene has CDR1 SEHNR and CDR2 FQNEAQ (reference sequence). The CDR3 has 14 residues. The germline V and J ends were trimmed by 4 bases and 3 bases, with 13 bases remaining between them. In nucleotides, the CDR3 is TGTGCCAGCAGCTCGCCGGGACACCTCTACGAGCAGTACGTC. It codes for CASSSPGHLYEQYV.

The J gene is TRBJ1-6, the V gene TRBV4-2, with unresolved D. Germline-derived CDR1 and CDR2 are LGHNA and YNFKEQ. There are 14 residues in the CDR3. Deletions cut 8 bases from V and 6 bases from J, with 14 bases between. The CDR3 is CASGNGVRNSPLHF. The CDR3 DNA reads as TGTGCCAGCGGAAACGGGGTGCGTAATTCACCCCTCCACTTT.

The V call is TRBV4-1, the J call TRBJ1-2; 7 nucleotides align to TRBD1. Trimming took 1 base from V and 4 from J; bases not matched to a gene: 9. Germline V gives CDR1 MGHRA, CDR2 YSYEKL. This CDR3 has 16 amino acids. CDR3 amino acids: CASSQALQGKLYGYTF. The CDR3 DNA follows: TGCGCCAGCAGCCAAGCGTTACAGGGGAAACTCTATGGCTACACCTTC.

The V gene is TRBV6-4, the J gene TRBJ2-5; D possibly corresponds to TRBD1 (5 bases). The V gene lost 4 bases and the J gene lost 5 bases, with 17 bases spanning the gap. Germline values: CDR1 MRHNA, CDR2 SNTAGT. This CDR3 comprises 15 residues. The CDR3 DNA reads TGTGCCAGCAGTGCCGGGCCCTCAAGGGGTGAGACCCAGTACTTC. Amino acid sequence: CASSAGPSRGETQYF.

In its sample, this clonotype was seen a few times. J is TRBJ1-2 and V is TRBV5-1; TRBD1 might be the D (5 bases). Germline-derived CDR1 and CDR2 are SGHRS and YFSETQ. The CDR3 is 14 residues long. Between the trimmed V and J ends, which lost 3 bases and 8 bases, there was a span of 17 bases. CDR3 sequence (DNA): TGCGCCAGCAGCTCGGACAAAGTTTGGGGAGGCTACACCTTC. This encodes CASSSDKVWGGYTF.

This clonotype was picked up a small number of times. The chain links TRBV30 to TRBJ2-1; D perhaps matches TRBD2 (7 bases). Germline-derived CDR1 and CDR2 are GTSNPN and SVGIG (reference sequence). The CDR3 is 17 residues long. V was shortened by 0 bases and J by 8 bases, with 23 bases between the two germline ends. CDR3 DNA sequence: TGTGCCTGGAGTGTATTGCCCGGCAGGGGAGGGGCGGATGAGCAGTTCTTC. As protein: CAWSVLPGRGGADEQFF. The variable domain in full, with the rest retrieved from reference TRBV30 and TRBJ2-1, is SQTIHQWPATLVQPVGSPLSLECTVEGTSNPNLYWYRQAAGRGLQLLFYSVGIGQISSEVPQNLSASRPQDRQFILSSKKLLLSDSGFYLCAWSVLPGRGGADEQFFGPGTRLTVL.

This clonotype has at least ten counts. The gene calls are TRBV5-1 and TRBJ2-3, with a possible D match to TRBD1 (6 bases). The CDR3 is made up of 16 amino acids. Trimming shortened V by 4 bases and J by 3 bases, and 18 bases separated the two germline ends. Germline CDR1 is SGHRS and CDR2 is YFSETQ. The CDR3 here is CASSSLQGSTTDTQYF. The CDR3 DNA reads TGCGCCAGCAGCAGCCTGCAGGGGAGTACGACAGATACGCAGTATTTT.